The T cell receptor (beta chain) described here comes from a study of T cell changes during pregnancy in multiple sclerosis. The repertoire was sequenced with immunoSEQ multiplex PCR; TCRdb's copy has only in-frame clones and lacks some. The sample lists 45,000 to 55,000 clones; 80% to 95% were seen once. The origin of this receptor is a female donor with multiple sclerosis, enrolled in a pregnancy study. This specimen was peripheral blood, taken in the third trimester of pregnancy.

CDR3 amino acids: CARGGGRAQGDTQYF. The CDR3 DNA is TGTGCCAGAGGGGGCGGGAGGGCCCAGGGGGATACGCAGTATTTT. V and J are TRBV14 and TRBJ2-3; 9 nucleotides match TRBD2. CDR1 and CDR2 from the germline V gene are SGHDN and FVKESK. This CDR3 is 15 amino acids long. The trim removed 9 bases at V and 6 bases at J, leaving 13 bases unmatched. The complete variable domain, with remaining parts taken from reference TRBV14 and TRBJ2-3, reads EAGVTQFPSHSVIEKGQTVTLRCDPISGHDNLYWYRRVMGKEIKFLLHFVKESKQDESGMPNNRFLAERTGGTYSTLKVQPAELEDSGVYFCARGGGRAQGDTQYFGPGTRLTVL.